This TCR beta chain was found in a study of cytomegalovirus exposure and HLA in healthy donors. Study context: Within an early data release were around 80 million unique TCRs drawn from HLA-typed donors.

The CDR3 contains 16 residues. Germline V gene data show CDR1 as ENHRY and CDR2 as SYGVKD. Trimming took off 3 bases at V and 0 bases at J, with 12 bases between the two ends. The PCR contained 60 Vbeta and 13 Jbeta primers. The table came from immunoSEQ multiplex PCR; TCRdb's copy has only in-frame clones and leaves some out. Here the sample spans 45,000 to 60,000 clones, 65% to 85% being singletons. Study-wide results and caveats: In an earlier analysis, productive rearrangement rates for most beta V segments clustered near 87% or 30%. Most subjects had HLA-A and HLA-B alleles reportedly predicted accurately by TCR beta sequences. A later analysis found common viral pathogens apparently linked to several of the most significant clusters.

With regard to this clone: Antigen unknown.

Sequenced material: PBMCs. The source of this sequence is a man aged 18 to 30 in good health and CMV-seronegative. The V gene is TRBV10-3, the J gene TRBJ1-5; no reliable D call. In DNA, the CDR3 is TGTGCCATCAGTGAAGGTGGAGGGAATAGCAATCAGCCCCAGCATTTT. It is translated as CAISEGGGNSNQPQHF.